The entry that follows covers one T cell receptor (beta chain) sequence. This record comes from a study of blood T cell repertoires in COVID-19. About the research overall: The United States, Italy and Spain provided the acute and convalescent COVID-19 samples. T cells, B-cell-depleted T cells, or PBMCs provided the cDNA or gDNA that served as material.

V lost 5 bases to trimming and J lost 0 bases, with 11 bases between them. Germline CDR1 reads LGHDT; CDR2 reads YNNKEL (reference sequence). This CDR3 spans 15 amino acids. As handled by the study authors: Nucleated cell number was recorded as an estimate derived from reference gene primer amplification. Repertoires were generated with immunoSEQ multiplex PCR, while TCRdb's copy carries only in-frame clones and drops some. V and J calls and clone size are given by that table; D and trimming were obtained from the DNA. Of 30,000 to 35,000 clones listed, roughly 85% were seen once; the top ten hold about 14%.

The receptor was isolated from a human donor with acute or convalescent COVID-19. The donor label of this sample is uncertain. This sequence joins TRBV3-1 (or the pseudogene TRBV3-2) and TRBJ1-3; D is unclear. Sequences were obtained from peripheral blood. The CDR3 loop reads CASSAHRISGNTIYF. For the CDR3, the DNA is TGTGCCAGCAGCGCACACCGAATCTCTGGAAACACCATATATTTT.